What follows are 10 T cell receptor beta chains derived from one specimen sequenced in a study of identical twins (dated by TCRdb to 2016 to 2017). Preparation of the library involved 5' RACE. The instrument given in TCRdb is Illumina HiSeq 2000. TCRdb ran its own pipeline on the public reads, namely fastp trimming at Q25 and MiXCR clone calling, and kept in-frame beta chains. For every CDR3 protein sequence, its rows merge into one entry that carries the most common genes and DNA. The sample includes 500,000 to 650,000 distinct CDR3 sequences, with less than 9% observed a single time. The top ten clonotypes cover about 1.6% of the sample. These data are also associated with another study on yellow fever vaccine responses in identical twins.

Sequencing was done on a sample of PBMCs. Receptors originate from a woman under 30 in good health.

The rearrangement uses TRBV7-9 and TRBJ2-3, with 11 bases identical to TRBD2. V lost 3 bases, J lost 3 bases, and 2 bases stayed unmatched. The CDR3 has 15 residues. Germline CDR1 and CDR2: SEHNR and FQNEAQ (reference sequence). The CDR3 coding sequence is TGTGCCAGCAGCTTCACTAGCGGGGGAACAGATACGCAGTATTTT. Amino acid sequence: CASSFTSGGTDTQYF.

This clonotype was recorded at least ten times. The rearrangement joins TRBV12-3 or TRBV12-4 to TRBJ1-1, with D unclear. The germline V and J ends were trimmed by 7 bases and 1 base, with 10 bases remaining between them. The CDR3 extends over 13 amino acids. This CDR3 is CASTSQSNTEAFF. DNA for the CDR3: TGTGCCAGCACTTCCCAATCGAACACTGAAGCTTTCTTT.

This clonotype was seen ten or more times. J is TRBJ2-2 and V is TRBV5-1; D uncertain. Germline V gene sequence: CDR1 SGHRS, CDR2 YFSETQ. The ends were cut back, 0 bases at V and 2 bases at J, with 8 bases in the middle. The CDR3 consists of 15 residues. The CDR3 sequence is CASSLGQENTGELFF. CDR3 nucleotides: TGCGCCAGCAGCTTGGGGCAGGAAAACACCGGGGAGCTGTTTTTT. The whole variable domain, filled in from reference TRBV5-1 and TRBJ2-2, reads KAGVTQTPRYLIKTRGQQVTLSCSPISGHRSVSWYQQTPGQGLQFLFEYFSETQRNKGNFPGRFSGRQFSNSRSEMNVSTLELGDSALYLCASSLGQENTGELFFGEGSRLTVL.

This clonotype was counted a few times. The CDR3 DNA follows: TGTGCCAGCCTCACGAGGACTTCTAAGTACCAAGAGACCCAGTACTTC. Amino acid sequence: CASLTRTSKYQETQYF. The chain links TRBV2 to TRBJ2-5; maybe TRBD2 (5 bases). Trimming cost V 8 bases and J 0 bases, with 19 bases left between them. This CDR3 spans 16 amino acids. Germline CDR1 SNHLY, CDR2 FYNNEI.

The chain combines TRBV3-1 with TRBJ2-7, with D uncertain. V lost 1 base and J lost 0, with 7 bases in between. CDR3 length: 14 amino acids. The germline V gene has CDR1 LGHDT and CDR2 YNNKEL (reference sequence). CDR3 sequence (DNA): TGTGCCAGCAGCCAAGGACCTTCCTCCTACGAGCAGTACTTC. This codes for CASSQGPSSYEQYF.

The genes are TRBV11-2 and TRBJ2-1, with 14 bases identical to TRBD2. The V and J ends lost 8 bases and 9 bases, in that order; junction bases with no gene match: 18. CDR1 and CDR2 from the germline V gene are SGHAT and FQNNGV. This CDR3 has 18 amino acids. The CDR3 loop is CASGLRTSGGPWASEQFF. The DNA of the CDR3 is TGTGCCAGCGGGTTAAGGACTAGCGGGGGGCCGTGGGCCAGTGAGCAGTTCTTC. Complete variable domain (other parts from reference TRBV11-2 and TRBJ2-1): EAGVAQSPRYKIIEKRQSVAFWCNPISGHATLYWYQQILGQGPKLLIQFQNNGVVDDSQLPKDRFSAERLKGVDSTLKIQPAKLEDSAVYLCASGLRTSGGPWASEQFFGPGTRLTVL.

This clonotype has ten or more counts. The chain couples TRBV6-1 to TRBJ2-1; D gene ambiguous. V lost 7 bases and J 2 bases, leaving 9 bases between the germline ends. The CDR3 has 13 amino acids. Germline V gene lookup returns CDR1 MNHNS and CDR2 SASEGT. CDR3 amino acids: CASTQSTYNEQFF. The CDR3 DNA reads TGTGCCAGCACTCAGTCAACCTACAATGAGCAGTTCTTC.

This clonotype was counted a few times. The genes are TRBV20-1 and TRBJ2-7, with TRBD2 matching over 7 bases. CDR1 and CDR2 (germline): DFQATT, SNEGSKA (reference sequence). This CDR3 comprises 16 residues. With 2 bases clipped from V and 9 bases from J, the junction kept 19 bases outside the gene matches. CDR3 nucleotides: TGCAGTGCTAGAAATCCATCTGCGGGGGATGCGGGAAGGCAGTACTTC. It codes for CSARNPSAGDAGRQYF.

Ten or more counts support this clonotype. J is TRBJ1-4 and V is TRBV4-1; D not resolved. The germline V gene encodes CDR1 MGHRA and CDR2 YSYEKL. The CDR3 spans 14 residues. Trimming took off 2 bases at V and 3 bases at J, with 7 bases between the two ends. CDR3 sequence (DNA): TGCGCCAGCAGCCAACGAGGATCTAATGAAAAACTGTTTTTT. Amino acid sequence: CASSQRGSNEKLFF.

V usage is TRBV18 and J usage is TRBJ2-3, with D possibly being TRBD2 (6 bases). Germline assignment: CDR1 KGHSH and CDR2 LQKENI. With 6 bases removed from V and 2 bases from J, the gap between germline ends came to 21 bases. The CDR3 is made up of 17 amino acids. CDR3 protein: CASSPLGWGTYTDTQYF. Written as DNA, the CDR3 is TGTGCCAGCTCCCCCCTGGGCTGGGGGACTTACACAGATACGCAGTATTTT. The variable domain in full, completed from reference TRBV18 and TRBJ2-3, reads NAGVMQNPRHLVRRRGQEARLRCSPMKGHSHVYWYRQLPEEGLKFMVYLQKENIIDESGMPKERFSAEFPKEGPSILRIQQVVRGDSAAYFCASSPLGWGTYTDTQYFGPGTRLTVL.